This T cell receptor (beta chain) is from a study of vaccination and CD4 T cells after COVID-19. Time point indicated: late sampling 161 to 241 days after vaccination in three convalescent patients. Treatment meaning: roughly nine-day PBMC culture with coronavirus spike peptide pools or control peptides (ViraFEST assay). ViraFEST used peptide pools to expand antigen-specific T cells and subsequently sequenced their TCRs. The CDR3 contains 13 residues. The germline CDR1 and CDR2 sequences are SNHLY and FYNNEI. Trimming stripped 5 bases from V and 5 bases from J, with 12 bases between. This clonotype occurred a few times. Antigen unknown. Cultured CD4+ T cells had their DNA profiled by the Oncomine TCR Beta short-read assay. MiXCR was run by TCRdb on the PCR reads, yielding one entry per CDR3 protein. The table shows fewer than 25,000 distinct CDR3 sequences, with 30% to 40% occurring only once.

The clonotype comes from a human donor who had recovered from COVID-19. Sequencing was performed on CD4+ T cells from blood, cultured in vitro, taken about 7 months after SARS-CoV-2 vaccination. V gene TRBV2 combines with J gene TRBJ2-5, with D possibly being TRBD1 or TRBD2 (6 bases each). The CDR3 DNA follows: TGTGCCAGCAGTCCGGACAGCGGGGAGACCCAGTACTTC. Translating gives CASSPDSGETQYF.